This T cell receptor (beta chain) was obtained from a study of OX40 agonist ivuxolimab in advanced cancers. On the study more broadly: Clinicians treated patients with ivuxolimab, an agonistic anti-OX40 (CD134) antibody. Participants averaged approximately 60 years of age (range roughly 23 to 90) and were approximately 81% male.

Autoimmune disease history or systemic immunosuppression led to patients being barred. Clones were sequenced by immunoSEQ multiplex PCR, and TCRdb holds only the in-frame ones, with some missing. The table has tens of thousands of clones, 92% seen once. The CDR3 is made up of 13 amino acids. The V gene lost 4 bases and the J gene lost 8 bases, with 11 bases spanning the gap. Looked up from germline, CDR1 is MNHNS and CDR2 is SASEGT. The sample in question was CD4+ or CD8+ T cells sorted from blood, obtained in a trial of the OX40 agonist ivuxolimab. The clonotype originates from an adult with an advanced solid tumor such as melanoma, head and neck, liver or kidney cancer. The chain has TRBV6-1 and TRBJ1-4, with D tentatively TRBD1 (5 bases). CDR3 DNA sequence: TGTGCCAGCAGTGGGGGCGGCGAAGAAAAACTGTTTTTT. Translated, it gives CASSGGGEEKLFF.